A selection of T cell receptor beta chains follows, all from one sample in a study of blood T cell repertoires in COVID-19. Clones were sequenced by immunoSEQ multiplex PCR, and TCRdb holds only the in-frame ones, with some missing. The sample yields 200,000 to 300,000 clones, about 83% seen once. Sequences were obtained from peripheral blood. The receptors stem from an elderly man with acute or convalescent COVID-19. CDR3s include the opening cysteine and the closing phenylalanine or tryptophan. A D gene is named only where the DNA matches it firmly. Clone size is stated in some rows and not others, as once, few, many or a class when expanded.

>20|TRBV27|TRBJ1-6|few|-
TGTGCCAGCAGTTTAGGCCCCCCCGGACGGGGGAGCTCCTATAATTCACCCCTCCACTTT
CASSLGPPGRGSSYNSPLHF
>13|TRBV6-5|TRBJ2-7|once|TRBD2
TGTGCCAGCAATCGGGAGGCGACCTACGAGCAGTACTTC
CASNREATYEQYF
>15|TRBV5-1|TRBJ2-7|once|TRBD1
TGCGCCAGCAGCTTGGAGACAGGGAATACCTACGAGCAGTACTTC
CASSLETGNTYEQYF
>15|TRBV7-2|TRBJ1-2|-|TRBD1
TGTGCCAGCAGCTCGACAGGGTTCCCTAACTATGGCTACACCTTC
CASSSTGFPNYGYTF
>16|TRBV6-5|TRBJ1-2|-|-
TGTGCCAGCAGTTACGCGACCCCACGGGGGAGCTATGGCTACACCTTC
CASSYATPRGSYGYTF
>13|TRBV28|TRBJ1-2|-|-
TGTGCCAGCAGTTTATCAAATAACTATGGCTACACCTTC
CASSLSNNYGYTF
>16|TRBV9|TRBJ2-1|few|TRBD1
TGTGCCAGCAGCCCCCAAGGACAGGGTTCCTACAATGAGCAGTTCTTC
CASSPQGQGSYNEQFF
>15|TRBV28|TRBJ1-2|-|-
TGTGCCAGCAGCCTATTCTGGACAGCCCCCTATGGCTACACCTTC
CASSLFWTAPYGYTF
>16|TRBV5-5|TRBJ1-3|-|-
TGTGCCAGCAGCTTAATTGAGTCCAACTCTGGAAACACCATATATTTT
CASSLIESNSGNTIYF
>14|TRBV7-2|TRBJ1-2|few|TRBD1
TGTGCCAGCAGCTCTGGAGGGGGCGCCTATGGCTACACCTTC
CASSSGGGAYGYTF
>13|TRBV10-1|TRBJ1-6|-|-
TGCGCCAGCAGAGAGGCCCTAGATTCACCCCTCCACTTT
CASREALDSPLHF
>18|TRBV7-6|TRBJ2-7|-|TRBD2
TGTGCCAGCAGCTTAACGGGGCGGGGGACTAGCGGATCCTACGAGCAGTACTTC
CASSLTGRGTSGSYEQYF
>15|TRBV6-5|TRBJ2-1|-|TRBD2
TGTGCCAGCAGACTTACTAGCGCGGGCATCAATGAGCAGTTCTTC
CASRLTSAGINEQFF
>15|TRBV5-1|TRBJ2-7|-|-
TGCGCCAGCAGCTTGGCCCCAGCCGAGGTGAACGAGCAGTACTTC
CASSLAPAEVNEQYF
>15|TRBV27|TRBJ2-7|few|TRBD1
TGTGCCAGCAGACCGACGGGACAGCGGACCTACGAGCAGTACTTC
CASRPTGQRTYEQYF
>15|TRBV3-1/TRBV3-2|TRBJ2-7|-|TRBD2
TGTGCCAGCAGCCAAGTACCTAGCGGGAGAGGCGAGCAGTACTTC
CASSQVPSGRGEQYF
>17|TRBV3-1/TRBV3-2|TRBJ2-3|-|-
TGTGCCAGCAGCCAAGATACGACAGCTTTTAGCACAGATACGCAGTATTTT
CASSQDTTAFSTDTQYF
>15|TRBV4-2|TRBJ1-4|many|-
TGTGCCAGCAGCCAAGAAGCGGGACCTGGGGCTAAACTGTTTTTT
CASSQEAGPGAKLFF
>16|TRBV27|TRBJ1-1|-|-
TGTGCCAGCAGCCGGACACTCCGAACACTGAGCACTGAAGCTTTCTTT
CASSRTLRTLSTEAFF
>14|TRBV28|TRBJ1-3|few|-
TGTGCCAGCAGTCTCGGGGGTTACGGAAACACCATATATTTT
CASSLGGYGNTIYF
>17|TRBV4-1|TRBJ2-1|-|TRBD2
TGCGCCAGCAGCCTGAGCCCCACTAGCGGGATATACAATGAGCAGTTCTTC
CASSLSPTSGIYNEQFF
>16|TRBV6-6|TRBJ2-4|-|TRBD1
TGTGCCAGCAGCCCTATCCAACAGGGGATCAGGGACATTCAGTACTTC
CASSPIQQGIRDIQYF
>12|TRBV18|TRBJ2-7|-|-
TGTGCCAGCTCTTATAGCTCCTACGAGCAGTACTTC
CASSYSSYEQYF
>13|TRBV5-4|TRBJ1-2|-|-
TGTGCCAGCAGCTTGCTTAACAGGGACGGCTACACCTTC
CASSLLNRDGYTF
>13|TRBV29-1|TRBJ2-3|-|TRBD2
TGCAGCTTCCTTGGGGGGGACACAGATACGCAGTATTTT
CSFLGGDTDTQYF
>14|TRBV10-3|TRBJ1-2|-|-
TGTGCCATCAGTGAGTCAACAGGGTTCTATGGCTACACCTTC
CAISESTGFYGYTF
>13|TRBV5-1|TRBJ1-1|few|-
TGCGCCAGCAGCTTGATGGACAGCACTGAAGCTTTCTTT
CASSLMDSTEAFF
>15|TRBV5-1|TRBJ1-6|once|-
TGCGCCAGCAGCTCGACGGCGACAGGCCAGTCACCCCTCCACTTT
CASSSTATGQSPLHF
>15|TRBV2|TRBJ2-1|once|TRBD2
TGTGCCAGCACCCTCCGGGCGGGGGGATACAATGAGCAGTTCTTC
CASTLRAGGYNEQFF
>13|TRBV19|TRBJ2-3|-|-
TGTGCCAGTAGTAGGAGTAGGACAGATACGCAGTATTTT
CASSRSRTDTQYF
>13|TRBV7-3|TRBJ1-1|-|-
TGTGCCAGCAGCCCCCAGGGGAGTGGTGAAGCTTTCTTT
CASSPQGSGEAFF
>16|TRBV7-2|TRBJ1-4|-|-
TGTGCCAGCAGCTTCGCACCGACAGGCCTTAATGAAAAACTGTTTTTT
CASSFAPTGLNEKLFF
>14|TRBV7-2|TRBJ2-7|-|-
TGTGCCAGCAGCCCGATGGTATCTCCAGGGGAGCAGTACTTC
CASSPMVSPGEQYF
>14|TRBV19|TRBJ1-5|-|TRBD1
TGTGCCAGTAGCCTGACAGGGAGTCGTCAGCCCCAGCATTTT
CASSLTGSRQPQHF
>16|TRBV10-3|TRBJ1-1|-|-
TGTGCCATCAGTGTTGGTAACACAGGAGAGAACACTGAAGCTTTCTTT
CAISVGNTGENTEAFF
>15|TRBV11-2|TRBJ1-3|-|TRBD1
TGTGCCAGCAGCTCCGGGACAGGGATCAGAAACACCATATATTTT
CASSSGTGIRNTIYF
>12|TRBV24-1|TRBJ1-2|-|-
TGTGCCACCAGACAGGGAGTTTATGGCTACACCTTC
CATRQGVYGYTF
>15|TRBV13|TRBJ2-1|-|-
TGTGCCAGCAGCCCCAGGGGCAGGGTCGTAGGTGAGCAGTTCTTC
CASSPRGRVVGEQFF
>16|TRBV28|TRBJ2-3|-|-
TGTGCCAGCAGCACCGGGAAGGCAGTGCTAGCAGATACGCAGTATTTT
CASSTGKAVLADTQYF
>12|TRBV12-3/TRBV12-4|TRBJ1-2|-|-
TGTGCCAGCAGACAGGGTCCCATGGGCTACACCTTC
CASRQGPMGYTF